Below, one T cell receptor beta chain is given with its context. After removal of 4 bases from V and 2 bases from J, the junction contained 4 bases not matched to a gene. Germline V gives CDR1 KGHSH, CDR2 LQKENI. This CDR3 contains 14 residues. The record originates from a study of blood T cell repertoires in COVID-19. Looking at the study overall: PBMCs, B-cell-depleted T cells, or T cells provided the cDNA or gDNA that made up the material.

Per the study methods: For nucleated cells, counts were estimated from reference gene primer amplification. This table comes from immunoSEQ multiplex PCR, and its TCRdb copy is limited to in-frame clones, with some not included. V, J and clone size derive from that table, while D and trimming were established from the DNA sequence. The repertoire holds around 130,000 clones, with about 80% as singletons. The specimen was peripheral blood. V gene TRBV18 combines with J gene TRBJ2-7, with 8 bases lining up with TRBD1. The TCR was taken from a human donor in a cohort sampled during active COVID-19. The CDR3: CASSLDRGTYEQYF. CDR3 bases: TGTGCCAGCTCACTCGACAGGGGAACCTACGAGCAGTACTTC.